This TCR beta chain is drawn from a study of control samples from healthy donors and cancer patients. A single count supports this clone. Here immunoSEQ multiplex PCR was the method, and the copy in TCRdb shows in-frame clones only, minus some. Of 150,000 or so clones listed, around 94% are singletons. Sequences were obtained from PBMCs. The receptor was derived from a man aged 60 to 69 with colorectal cancer.

The CDR3 DNA reads as TGTGCCAGCTCACTCACGGCCGGGTCAGATAGCAATCAGCCCCAGCATTTT. Amino acid sequence: CASSLTAGSDSNQPQHF. V and J are TRBV18 and TRBJ1-5, with unresolved D. The V end was cut by 4 bases, the J end by 0 bases, with 16 bases between. Germline CDR1 KGHSH, CDR2 LQKENI. This CDR3 has 17 amino acids. Filled out from reference TRBV18 and TRBJ1-5, the complete variable domain reads NAGVMQNPRHLVRRRGQEARLRCSPMKGHSHVYWYRQLPEEGLKFMVYLQKENIIDESGMPKERFSAEFPKEGPSILRIQQVVRGDSAAYFCASSLTAGSDSNQPQHFGDGTRLSIL.